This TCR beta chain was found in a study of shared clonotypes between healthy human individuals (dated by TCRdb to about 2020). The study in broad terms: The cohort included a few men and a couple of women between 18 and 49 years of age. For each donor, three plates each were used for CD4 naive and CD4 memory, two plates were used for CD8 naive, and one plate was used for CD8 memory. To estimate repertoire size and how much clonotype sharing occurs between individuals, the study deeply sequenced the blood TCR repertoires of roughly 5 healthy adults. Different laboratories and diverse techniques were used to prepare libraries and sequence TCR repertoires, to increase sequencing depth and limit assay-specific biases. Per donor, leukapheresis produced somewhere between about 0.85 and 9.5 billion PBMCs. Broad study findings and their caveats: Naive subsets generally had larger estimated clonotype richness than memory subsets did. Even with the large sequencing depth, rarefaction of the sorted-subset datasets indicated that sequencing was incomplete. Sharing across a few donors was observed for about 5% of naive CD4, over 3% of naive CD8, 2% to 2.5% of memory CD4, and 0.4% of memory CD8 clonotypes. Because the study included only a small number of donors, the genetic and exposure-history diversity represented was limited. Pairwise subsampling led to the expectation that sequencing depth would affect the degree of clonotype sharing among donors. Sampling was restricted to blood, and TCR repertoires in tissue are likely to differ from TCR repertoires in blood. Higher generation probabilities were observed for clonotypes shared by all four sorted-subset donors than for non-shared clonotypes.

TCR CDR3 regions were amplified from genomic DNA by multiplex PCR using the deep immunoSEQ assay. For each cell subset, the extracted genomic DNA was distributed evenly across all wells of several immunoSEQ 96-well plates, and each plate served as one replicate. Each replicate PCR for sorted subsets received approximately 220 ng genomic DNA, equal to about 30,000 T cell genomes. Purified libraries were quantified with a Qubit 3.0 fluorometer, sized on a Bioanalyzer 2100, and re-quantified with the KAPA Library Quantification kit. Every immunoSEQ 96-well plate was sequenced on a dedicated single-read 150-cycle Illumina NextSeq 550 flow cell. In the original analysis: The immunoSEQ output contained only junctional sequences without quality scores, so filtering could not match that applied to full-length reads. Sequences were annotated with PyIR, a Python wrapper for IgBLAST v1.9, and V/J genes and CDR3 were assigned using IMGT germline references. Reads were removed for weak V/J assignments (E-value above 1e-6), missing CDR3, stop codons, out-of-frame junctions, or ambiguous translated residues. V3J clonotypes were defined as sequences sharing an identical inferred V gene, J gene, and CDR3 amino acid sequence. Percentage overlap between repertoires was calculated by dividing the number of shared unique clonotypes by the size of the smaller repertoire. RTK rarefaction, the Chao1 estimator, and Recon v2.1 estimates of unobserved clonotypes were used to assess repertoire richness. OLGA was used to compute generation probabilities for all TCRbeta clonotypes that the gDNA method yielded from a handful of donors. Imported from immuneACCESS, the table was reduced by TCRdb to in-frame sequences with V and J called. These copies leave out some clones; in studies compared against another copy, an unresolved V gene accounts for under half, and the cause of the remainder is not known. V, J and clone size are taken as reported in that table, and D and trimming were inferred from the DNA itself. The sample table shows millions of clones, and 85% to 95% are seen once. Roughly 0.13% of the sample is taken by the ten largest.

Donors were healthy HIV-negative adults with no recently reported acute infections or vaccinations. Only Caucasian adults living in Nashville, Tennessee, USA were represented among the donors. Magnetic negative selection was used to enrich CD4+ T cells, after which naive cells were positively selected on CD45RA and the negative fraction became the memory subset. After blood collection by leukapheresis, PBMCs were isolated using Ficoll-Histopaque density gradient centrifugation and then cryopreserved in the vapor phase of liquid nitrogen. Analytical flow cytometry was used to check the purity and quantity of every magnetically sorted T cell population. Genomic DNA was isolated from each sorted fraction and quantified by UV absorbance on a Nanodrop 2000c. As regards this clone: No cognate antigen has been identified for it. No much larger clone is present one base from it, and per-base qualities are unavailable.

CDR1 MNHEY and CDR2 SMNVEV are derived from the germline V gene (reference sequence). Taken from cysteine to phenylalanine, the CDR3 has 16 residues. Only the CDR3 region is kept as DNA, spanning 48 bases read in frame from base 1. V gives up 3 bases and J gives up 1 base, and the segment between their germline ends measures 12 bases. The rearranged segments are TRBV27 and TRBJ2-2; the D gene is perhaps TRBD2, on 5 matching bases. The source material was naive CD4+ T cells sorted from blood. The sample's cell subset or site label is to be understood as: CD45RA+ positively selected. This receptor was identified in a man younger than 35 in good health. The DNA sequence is TGTGCCAGCAGTTTTGTTACCGGGAAGAACACCGGGGAGCTGTTTTTT. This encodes CASSFVTGKNTGELFF.